Below are 6 T cell receptor beta chains sequenced from a single sample in a study of T cell responses to AZD1222 COVID-19 vaccine. TCRdb's copy holds only in-frame clones and misses some; the assay was immunoSEQ multiplex PCR. The sample holds about 92,000 clones; around 89% are singletons and the top ten take roughly 1.7%. Sequencing used peripheral blood, obtained on day 0 of AZD1222 vaccination. Every receptor here comes from an adult in good health.

The V and J genes are TRBV5-8 and TRBJ1-4; D unresolved. Germline V gene lookup returns CDR1 SGHTS and CDR2 YDEGEE. Trimming removed 0 bases from V and 5 bases from J, with 17 bases in between. The CDR3 sequence is 17 residues long. The CDR3, as DNA: TGTGCCAGCAGCTTGGAATTGGGGTCAAAAGGGAATGAAAAACTGTTTTTT. Protein: CASSLELGSKGNEKLFF. Full variable domain (remainder filled in from reference TRBV5-8 and TRBJ1-4): EAGVTQSPTHLIKTRGQQATLRCSPISGHTSVYWYQQALGLGLQFLLWYDEGEERNRGNFPPRFSGRQFPNYSSELNVNALELEDSALYLCASSLELGSKGNEKLFFGSGTQLSVL.

The chain joins TRBV6-5 to TRBJ1-2; possibly TRBD1 for D (6 bases). This CDR3 has 13 amino acids. Germline lookup yields CDR1 MNHEY and CDR2 SVGAGI. V was shortened by 0 bases and J by 7 bases, with 9 bases between the two germline ends. CDR3 bases: TGTGCCAGCAGTTACTCCAGGGGCTCTGGCTACACCTTC. Protein product: CASSYSRGSGYTF.

This rearrangement joins TRBV29-1 to TRBJ1-4, with no clear D. V dropped 4 bases and J dropped 4 bases, with 7 bases sitting between them. There are 12 residues in the CDR3. From germline, CDR1 is SQVTM and CDR2 ANQGSEA. CDR3 amino acids: CSVGYSNEKLFF. The CDR3 nucleotides are TGCAGCGTTGGGTACAGTAATGAAAAACTGTTTTTT.

The V call is TRBV10-1, the J call TRBJ1-1, with 7 bases matching TRBD1. The CDR3 consists of 14 residues. V gave up 0 bases and J gave up 6 bases; unmatched junction bases: 4. Germline lookup yields CDR1 WNHNN and CDR2 SYGVQD (reference sequence). Here the CDR3 reads CASSESNRGAEAFF. Here the CDR3 DNA reads TGCGCCAGCAGTGAGTCTAACAGGGGAGCTGAAGCTTTCTTT.

This clone was detected once. The chain has TRBV6-5 and TRBJ1-3; 10 nucleotides line up with TRBD1. Germline values: CDR1 MNHEY, CDR2 SVGAGI. CDR3 length: 12 amino acids. Unmatched junction bases numbered 0, after V lost 4 bases and J lost 9 bases. The CDR3 loop is CASSWTGGTIYF. The CDR3 DNA reads as TGTGCCAGCAGTTGGACAGGGGGCACCATATATTTT.

The chain employs TRBV4-3 and TRBJ2-2; D is unresolved. The V and J ends lost 1 base and 1 base respectively, with 7 bases between them. The CDR3 sequence is 15 residues long. From germline, CDR1 is LGHNA and CDR2 YSLEER. CDR3 loop: CASSQATVNTGELFF. DNA for the CDR3: TGCGCCAGCAGCCAAGCGACGGTGAACACCGGGGAGCTGTTTTTT.